These T cell receptor beta chains were read from a single sample in a study of neurological immune-mediated disorders. TCRdb passed the 5' RACE reads through MiXCR, listing each CDR3 protein once. The data hold over 50,000 distinct CDR3 sequences, with approximately 3.5% observed a single time. Sample: PBMCs. These receptor sequences come from a man in his forties with multiple sclerosis. CDR3s include the opening cysteine and the closing phenylalanine or tryptophan. Each record gives: clone size, J gene, V gene, D gene, CDR3 protein, CDR3 DNA. D genes are given only for firm matches. Clone size is given as once, few or many counts, or a class when the clone is expanded.

>many|TRBJ1-4|TRBV5-1|-
CASSLVQGGEKLFF
TGCGCCAGCAGCTTGGTCCAGGGAGGGGAAAAACTGTTTTTT
>many|TRBJ2-3|TRBV2|-
CASTPPGEDTQYF
TGTGCCAGCACCCCGCCGGGGGAAGATACGCAGTATTTT
>many|TRBJ2-3|TRBV4-1|-
CASNGGDYTDTQYF
TGCGCCAGCAACGGTGGGGATTACACAGATACGCAGTATTTT
>few|TRBJ2-1|TRBV15|-
CATQIGPYNEQFF
TGTGCCACCCAGATAGGGCCTTACAATGAGCAGTTCTTC
>few|TRBJ1-5|TRBV20-1|TRBD1
CSALDRGNQPQNF
TGCAGTGCCCTGGACAGGGGGAATCAGCCCCAGAATTTT
>many|TRBJ2-7|TRBV6-1|-
CASSERGAWEQYF
TGTGCCAGCAGTGAAAGGGGGGCATGGGAGCAGTACTTC
>many|TRBJ2-3|TRBV6-5|TRBD1
CASSYRGQGTDTQYF
TGTGCCAGCAGTTACAGGGGGCAAGGCACAGATACGCAGTATTTT
>many|TRBJ1-1|TRBV5-5|-
CASSFFRDTEAFF
TGTGCCAGCAGCTTTTTTCGGGACACTGAAGCTTTCTTT
>many|TRBJ2-7|TRBV6-5|-
CASTSTGNEQYF
TGTGCCAGCACCTCCACAGGTAACGAGCAGTACTTC
>many|TRBJ1-2|TRBV10-3|-
CAIRGYNGYTF
TGTGCCATCAGGGGTTACAATGGCTACACCTTC
>many|TRBJ2-7|TRBV20-1|TRBD2
CSAREDVAGAYEQYF
TGCAGTGCTAGAGAGGATGTAGCGGGGGCTTACGAGCAGTACTTC
>many|TRBJ1-5|TRBV20-1|-
CSASNSTRPQHF
TGCAGTGCTAGCAACAGCACGCGGCCCCAGCATTTT
>many|TRBJ2-3|TRBV7-2|-
CASSFTDTQYF
TGTGCCAGCAGCTTCACAGATACGCAGTATTTT
>many|TRBJ2-1|TRBV5-1|-
CASSLTGSYNEQFF
TGCGCCAGCAGCTTGACAGGCTCCTACAATGAGCAGTTCTTC
>many|TRBJ1-1|TRBV27|-
CASSYSVGGSEAFF
TGTGCCAGCAGTTACTCCGTGGGAGGGTCTGAAGCTTTCTTT